This T cell receptor beta chain stems from a study of tumor-infiltrating lymphocytes in primary liver carcinoma. In germline, CDR1 is MDHEN, CDR2 SYDVKM. The CDR3 has 16 amino acids. Losses at the gene ends were 4 bases for V and 0 bases for J; bases not matched to a gene: 6. Total RNA amounting to 500 ng was the source from which TCR beta cDNA was made with a constant-region primer. ARM-PCR was slightly modified, and three nested multiplex PCR rounds with it gave rise to the TCR beta libraries. Both of the initial two PCR rounds ran for nine to ten cycles and employed TRBV1-TRBV30 forward primers alongside a C-beta reverse primer. MiXCR was run by TCRdb on the multiplex PCR reads, yielding one entry per CDR3 protein. The sample has almost 200,000 distinct CDR3 sequences, roughly two thirds seen once. On this clonotype: Its cognate antigen is unknown.

Blood RNA originated from unsorted whole blood, with germline DNA additionally extracted. Findings and caveats of the study: Tumors significantly exceeded blood in top-250-clone fraction (p = 0.039). The overlap of tumor-adjacent and tumor-blood pairs was smaller than that of tumor region pairs.

This TCR came from a woman aged 55-75 years with primary liver carcinoma and hepatitis B virus infection. The rearrangement uses TRBV28 and TRBJ2-7; 10 positions agree with TRBD1. Specimen: peripheral blood. The CDR3: CASSSPGQGNSYEQYF. DNA for the CDR3: TGTGCCAGCAGTTCGCCGGGACAGGGGAACTCCTACGAGCAGTACTTC.